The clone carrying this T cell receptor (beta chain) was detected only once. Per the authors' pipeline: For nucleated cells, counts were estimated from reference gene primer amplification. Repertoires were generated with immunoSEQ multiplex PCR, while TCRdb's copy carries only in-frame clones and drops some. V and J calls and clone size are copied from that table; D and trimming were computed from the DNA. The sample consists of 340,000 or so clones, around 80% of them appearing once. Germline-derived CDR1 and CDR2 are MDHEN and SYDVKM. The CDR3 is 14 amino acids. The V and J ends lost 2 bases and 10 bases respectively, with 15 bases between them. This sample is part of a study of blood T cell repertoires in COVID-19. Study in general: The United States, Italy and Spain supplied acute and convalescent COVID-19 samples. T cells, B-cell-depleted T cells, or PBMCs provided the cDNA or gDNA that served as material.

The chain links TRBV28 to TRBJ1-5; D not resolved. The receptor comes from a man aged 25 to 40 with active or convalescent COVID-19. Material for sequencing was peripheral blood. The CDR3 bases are TGTGCCAGCAGTTTAGTAACGGGGAGATCCCCCCAGCATTTT. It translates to CASSLVTGRSPQHF.